This TCR beta chain emerged from a study of shared clonotypes between healthy human individuals. As for the study in general: The study enrolled two women and a few men aged 18 to 49.

About this clone: Its specificity is unknown.

Study results and limitations: Only blood was sampled, and tissue TCR repertoires likely differ from blood ones.

Trimming left V 3 bases short and J 5 bases short, with 11 bases between. The germline gives CDR1 MNHEY, CDR2 SMNVEV (reference sequence). This CDR3 is built from 15 residues. The method was immunoSEQ multiplex PCR; TCRdb's version includes in-frame clones alone and lacks a portion of them. In the table there are 400,000 to 600,000 clones, roughly 95% of which are singletons. Sequencing used naive CD4+ T cells sorted from blood. Subset noted: CD45RA+ positively selected. V gene TRBV27 combines with J gene TRBJ1-6, with D hard to call. The receptor was isolated from a woman in her twenties or thirties in good health. CDR3 sequence (DNA): TGTGCCAGCAGTTTCTCGGGCCAGAATAATTCACCCCTCCACTTT. It specifies CASSFSGQNNSPLHF.